These 22 T cell receptor beta chains originate from one sample sequenced in a study of cytomegalovirus exposure and HLA in healthy donors. PCR was performed using 60 Vbeta and 13 Jbeta primers. Measured with immunoSEQ multiplex PCR; TCRdb has only the in-frame clones, and not every one. Listed are 110,000 to 150,000 clones; 0.75% to 1% falls within the top ten. What was sequenced was PBMCs. The receptors shown here come from a male donor in good health and CMV-seronegative.

CDR3 sequence: CASSTTSGRASDTQYF. DNA of the CDR3: TGCGCCAGCAGTACAACTAGCGGGAGGGCTTCGGATACGCAGTATTTT. The chain uses TRBV10-1 and TRBJ2-3, with 13 positions matching TRBD2. The trim removed 5 bases at V and 6 bases at J, leaving 8 bases unmatched. The germline CDR1 and CDR2 sequences are WNHNN and SYGVQD (reference sequence). This CDR3 spans 16 amino acids.

This chain connects TRBV19 to TRBJ1-2; D gene uncertain. The CDR3 covers 15 residues. The germline CDR1 and CDR2 sequences are LNHDA and SQIVND (reference sequence). V lost 9 bases and J 1 base, leaving 18 bases between the germline ends. The CDR3 DNA sequence: TGTGCCAGCAGAAAAAACCCAGCGGATAACTATGGCTACACCTTC. This gives the protein CASRKNPADNYGYTF.

The V gene is TRBV18, the J gene TRBJ1-5; the match to TRBD1 covers 10 bases. V trimming: 2 bases; J trimming: 4 bases; junction bases outside the gene matches: 2. CDR1 and CDR2 (germline): KGHSH, LQKENI. The CDR3 is made up of 15 amino acids. For the CDR3, the DNA is TGTGCCAGCTCACCAGGGACAGGGGAAAATCAGCCCCAGCATTTT. Residues: CASSPGTGENQPQHF.

The V gene is TRBV5-1, the J gene TRBJ2-3, with 9 bases matching TRBD1. Germline V lookup: CDR1 SGHRS, CDR2 YFSETQ. The trim removed 5 bases at V and 3 bases at J, leaving 7 bases unmatched. The CDR3 is 15 residues long. For the CDR3, the DNA is TGCGCCAGCAGTTGGGGGACAGGGAGGACAGATACGCAGTATTTT. It encodes CASSWGTGRTDTQYF.

V gene TRBV5-6 combines with J gene TRBJ2-3; D not resolved. The V and J ends lost 4 bases and 8 bases respectively, with 17 bases between them. Germline CDR1 is SGHDT and CDR2 is YYEEEE. The length of the CDR3 is 14 residues. CDR3 amino acids: CASSPGRPRGTQYF. The CDR3 nucleotides are TGTGCCAGCAGCCCAGGCAGGCCCCGTGGTACGCAGTATTTT. The whole variable domain, filled in from reference TRBV5-6 and TRBJ2-3, reads DAGVTQSPTHLIKTRGQQVTLRCSPKSGHDTVSWYQQALGQGPQFIFQYYEEEERQRGNFPDRFSGHQFPNYSSELNVNALLLGDSALYLCASSPGRPRGTQYFGPGTRLTVL.

The rearrangement uses TRBV27 and TRBJ1-1; tentative D call: TRBD1 (6 bases). Germline CDR1 reads MNHEY; CDR2 reads SMNVEV (reference sequence). Trimming removed 5 bases at V and 5 bases at J, with 18 bases between. The CDR3 consists of 15 residues. The CDR3: CASSPYRDTGTEAFF. CDR3 bases: TGTGCCAGCAGTCCCTACAGGGACACAGGGACTGAAGCTTTCTTT.

The chain couples TRBV4-3 to TRBJ2-1; D possibly corresponds to TRBD2 (7 bases). The CDR3 consists of 16 residues. V shed 0 bases and J shed 7 bases, with 16 bases lying between them. CDR1 LGHNA and CDR2 YSLEER come from the germline V gene. CDR3 sequence reads: CASSQDVGGPGNEQFF. In DNA, the CDR3 is TGCGCCAGCAGCCAAGATGTCGGGGGGCCGGGGAATGAGCAGTTCTTC.

The V and J genes are TRBV29-1 and TRBJ1-2; TRBD1 agrees at 9 bases. The CDR3 length is 13 residues. Germline CDR1 SQVTM, CDR2 ANQGSEA. V trimming: 4 bases; J trimming: 8 bases; junction bases outside the gene matches: 8. CDR3 nucleotides: TGCAGCGTTGGGGACAGGGCGCAGAGCGGCTACACCTTC. Protein: CSVGDRAQSGYTF.

V gene TRBV2 combines with J gene TRBJ2-2, with 7 bases that match TRBD1. From germline, CDR1 is SNHLY and CDR2 FYNNEI. This CDR3 is built from 14 residues. The junction had 4 bases not matched to a gene; V was cut back by 8 bases and J by 1 base. The CDR3 is CASVRDRNTGELFF. Written as DNA, the CDR3 is TGTGCCAGCGTCCGGGACAGGAACACCGGGGAGCTGTTTTTT.

About this clone: The junction and the germline gene differ at one end; a read error may be behind it. The chain joins TRBV7-6 to TRBJ2-3; D unresolved. The CDR3 covers 15 residues. CDR1 SGHVS and CDR2 FNYEAQ come from the germline V gene. CDR3 protein: CASSVAIADTDTQYF. The CDR3 DNA follows: TGTGCCAGCAGCGTAGCAATTGCGGACACAGATACGCAGTATTTT. Together with reference TRBV7-6 and TRBJ2-3, the CDR3 gives the full variable domain: GAGVSQSPRYKVTKRGQDVALRCDPISGHVSLYWYRQALGQGPEFLTYFNYEAQQDKSGLPNDRFSAERPEGSISTLTIQRTEQRDSAMYRCASSVAIADTDTQYFGPGTRLTVL.

The CDR3 here is CASSKTGTGPNEQYF. CDR3 nucleotide sequence: TGTGCCAGCAGCAAAACCGGGACAGGCCCTAACGAGCAGTACTTC. The rearrangement links TRBV6-5 to TRBJ2-7; 8 bases map to TRBD1. V gave up 6 bases and J gave up 5 bases; unmatched junction bases: 12. The germline V gene encodes CDR1 MNHEY and CDR2 SVGAGI. The CDR3 extends over 15 amino acids.

This sequence joins TRBV9 and TRBJ1-3, with 8 bases that match TRBD1. This CDR3 contains 16 residues. Germline trimming cut 5 bases from V and 3 bases from J; bases unmatched to any gene: 10. Germline values: CDR1 SGDLS, CDR2 YYNGEE. CDR3 sequence (DNA): TGTGCCAGCAGTTTATCAGGGGGCGCGGATGGAAACACCATATATTTT. Protein: CASSLSGGADGNTIYF.

The chain has TRBV6-5 and TRBJ2-7; 8 nucleotides agree with TRBD1. The junction had 6 bases not matched to a gene; V was cut back by 0 bases and J by 5 bases. The germline gives CDR1 MNHEY, CDR2 SVGAGI. CDR3 length equals 15 residues. This chain's CDR3 is CASSYSDRVGDEQYF. The CDR3 nucleotides read TGTGCCAGCAGTTACTCGGACAGGGTTGGCGACGAGCAGTACTTC.

This chain joins TRBV6-1 and TRBJ2-5; D possibly corresponds to TRBD2 (6 bases). Trimming pared 7 bases from V and 1 base from J, leaving 16 bases between. Germline V gives CDR1 MNHNS, CDR2 SASEGT. The CDR3 totals 15 residues. The CDR3 DNA reads TGTGCCAGCACCGGGGGTTACAGAACCCAAGAGACCCAGTACTTC. Translated, it gives CASTGGYRTQETQYF.

The rearrangement uses TRBV2 and TRBJ1-1; the match to TRBD1 covers 8 bases. The V segment lost 7 bases and the J segment 4 bases; nucleotides outside the gene matches: 8. The CDR3 loop spans 14 amino acids. Germline V gene data show CDR1 as SNHLY and CDR2 as FYNNEI. The CDR3 sequence is CASIDDRGFTEAFF. Written as DNA, the CDR3 is TGTGCCAGCATTGATGACAGGGGTTTCACTGAAGCTTTCTTT.

J is TRBJ1-4 and V is TRBV7-9, with 7 positions matching TRBD1. CDR1 SEHNR and CDR2 FQNEAQ come from the germline V gene (reference sequence). CDR3 length equals 15 residues. V shed 5 bases and J 7 bases; nucleotides not matched to a gene: 10. For the CDR3, the DNA is TGTGCCAGCAGCCCACAACAGGGGTTGAGTGAAAAACTGTTTTTT. Amino acid sequence: CASSPQQGLSEKLFF.

The chain joins TRBV13 to TRBJ1-3; 11 bases align to TRBD1. CDR3 length equals 15 residues. With V trimmed by 4 bases and J by 6 bases, 5 bases remained unmatched. The germline V gene has CDR1 PRHDT and CDR2 FYEKMQ (reference sequence). The CDR3 loop is CASSYGTGGENTIYF. DNA for the CDR3: TGTGCCAGCAGCTACGGGACAGGGGGAGAAAACACCATATATTTT.

V is TRBV27 and J is TRBJ1-2; 7 bases agree with TRBD1. There are 14 residues in the CDR3. Germline V lookup: CDR1 MNHEY, CDR2 SMNVEV (reference sequence). The trim removed 3 bases at V and 4 bases at J, leaving 5 bases unmatched. The CDR3 region is CASSLGRGSYGYTF. The CDR3 DNA reads TGTGCCAGCAGTTTGGGCAGGGGGAGCTATGGCTACACCTTC.

The J gene is TRBJ1-3, the V gene TRBV7-8; D not certain. The CDR3 has 15 amino acids. V lost 2 bases to trimming and J lost 0 bases, with 8 bases between them. Germline assignment: CDR1 SGHVS and CDR2 FQNEAQ. The CDR3 region is CASSLKGLSGNTIYF. The CDR3 region has the DNA TGTGCCAGCAGCTTAAAAGGACTCTCTGGAAACACCATATATTTT.

The chain links TRBV18 to TRBJ2-7; the D gene is possibly TRBD1 (5 bases). The V end was cut by 5 bases, the J end by 5 bases, with 7 bases between. Germline V gene lookup returns CDR1 KGHSH and CDR2 LQKENI. The CDR3 is made up of 11 amino acids. The chain's CDR3 is CASSTRDEQYF. The CDR3 DNA sequence: TGTGCCAGCTCAACCAGGGACGAGCAGTACTTC. The entire variable domain, with the rest obtained from reference TRBV18 and TRBJ2-7, is as follows: NAGVMQNPRHLVRRRGQEARLRCSPMKGHSHVYWYRQLPEEGLKFMVYLQKENIIDESGMPKERFSAEFPKEGPSILRIQQVVRGDSAAYFCASSTRDEQYFGPGTRLTVT.

This chain links TRBV11-1 with TRBJ2-7; possibly TRBD1 for D (6 bases). Trimming removed 2 bases from V and 4 bases from J, with 12 bases in between. This CDR3 has 14 residues. Germline CDR1 is SGHAT and CDR2 is FQDESV (reference sequence). The CDR3 region is CASSLSVRGYEQYF. For the CDR3, the DNA is TGTGCCAGCAGCTTAAGTGTCAGGGGATACGAGCAGTACTTC.

The chain recombines TRBV28 with TRBJ2-7; tentatively, D is TRBD1 (6 bases). V lost 2 bases, J lost 1 base, and 12 bases lay in between. This CDR3 has 15 amino acids. Germline assignment: CDR1 MDHEN and CDR2 SYDVKM. CDR3 in amino acids: CASSLGTTRSYEQYF. In DNA, the CDR3 is TGTGCCAGCAGTTTAGGGACAACGAGATCCTACGAGCAGTACTTC. The entire variable domain, with the rest obtained from reference TRBV28 and TRBJ2-7, is as follows: DVKVTQSSRYLVKRTGEKVFLECVQDMDHENMFWYRQDPGLGLRLIYFSYDVKMKEKGDIPEGYSVSREKKERFSLILESASTNQTSMYLCASSLGTTRSYEQYFGPGTRLTVT.